The text below deals with one TCR beta chain. The CDR3 length is 14 residues. V was trimmed by 6 bases and J by 4 bases, leaving 13 bases between them. Germline V gene data show CDR1 as SEHNR and CDR2 as FQNEAQ (reference sequence). These data belong to a study of blood T cell repertoires in COVID-19. The wider study: There were acute and convalescent COVID-19 samples, and they came from the United States, Italy and Spain.

In the original workflow: Amplification from reference gene primers served as the basis for estimated nucleated cell counts. The protocol was immunoSEQ multiplex PCR, while the TCRdb copy is restricted to in-frame clones and leaves out a portion. That table gives V, J and clone size, and the DNA gave D and trimming. This sample has about 200,000 clones, with about 89% found just once. This chain links TRBV7-9 with TRBJ1-5; TRBD1 is a possible D gene (5 bases). Sequenced material: peripheral blood. The TCR sequence derives from a man in his 60s who had recovered from COVID-19. The CDR3 sequence: CASSSSGSNQPQHF. In DNA form, the CDR3 reads TGTGCCAGCAGTTCGTCAGGGTCGAATCAGCCCCAGCATTTT.